The TCR beta chain under discussion was sequenced for a study of blood T cell repertoires in COVID-19. Study-wide context: Specimens from acute and convalescent COVID-19 originated in the United States, Italy and Spain. Sources were T cells, B-cell-depleted T cells, or PBMCs; the material itself was cDNA or gDNA.

TCRdb's table, derived via immunoSEQ multiplex PCR, lists solely in-frame clones and lacks some. The profile shows 200,000 to 250,000 clones, about four fifths of them singletons. Germline lookup yields CDR1 SGHRS and CDR2 YFSETQ. The CDR3 spans 15 residues. V shed 2 bases and J 5 bases; nucleotides not matched to a gene: 5. The rearrangement uses TRBV5-1 and TRBJ2-2; 8 nucleotides match TRBD1. The sample was peripheral blood. The receptor's source is a woman over 75 with acute or convalescent COVID-19. The CDR3 protein is CASSFTGGETGELFF. The CDR3, as DNA: TGCGCCAGCAGCTTTACAGGGGGAGAGACCGGGGAGCTGTTTTTT.